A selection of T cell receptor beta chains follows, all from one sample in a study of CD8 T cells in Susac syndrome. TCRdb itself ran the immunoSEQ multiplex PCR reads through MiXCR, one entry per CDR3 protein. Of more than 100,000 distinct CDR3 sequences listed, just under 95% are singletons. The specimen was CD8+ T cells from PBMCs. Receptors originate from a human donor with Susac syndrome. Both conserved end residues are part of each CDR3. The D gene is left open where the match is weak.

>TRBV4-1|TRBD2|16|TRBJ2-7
TGCGCCAGCAGCCAAGAGATCGGCGGGGGGGCGGGCGAGCAGTACTTC
CASSQEIGGGAGEQYF
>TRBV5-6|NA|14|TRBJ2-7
TGTGCCAGCAGCTTCACTGGGGCCCGCTACGAGCAGTACTTC
CASSFTGARYEQYF
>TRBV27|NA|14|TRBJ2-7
TGTGCCAGCAGTTTATCGATTGCCTCCTACGAGCAGTACTTC
CASSLSIASYEQYF
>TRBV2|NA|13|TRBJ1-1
TGTGCCAGCAGTGGTAGATGGGACACTGAAGCTTTCTTT
CASSGRWDTEAFF
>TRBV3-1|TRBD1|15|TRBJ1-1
TGTGCCAGCAGCCCCCTCACAGGGGGGAACACTGAAGCTTTCTTT
CASSPLTGGNTEAFF
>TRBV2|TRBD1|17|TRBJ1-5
TGTGCCAGCAGTGAAGCGAGACAGGGGTGGAGCAATCAGCCCCAGCATTTT
CASSEARQGWSNQPQHF
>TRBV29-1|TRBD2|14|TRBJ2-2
TGCAGCGTTGAGGCGGGGGCGAACACCGGGGAGCTGTTTTTT
CSVEAGANTGELFF
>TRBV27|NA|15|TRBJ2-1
TGTGCCAGCAGTGGGGACCGGGGCGGTTATAATGAGCAGTTCTTC
CASSGDRGGYNEQFF
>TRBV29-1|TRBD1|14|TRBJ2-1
TGCAGCGTTGTGGACAGGGGGCGGAACAATGAGCAGTTCTTC
CSVVDRGRNNEQFF
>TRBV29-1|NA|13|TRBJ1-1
TGCAGCGTTGTTCCGGCAGGGAACACTGAAGCTTTCTTT
CSVVPAGNTEAFF
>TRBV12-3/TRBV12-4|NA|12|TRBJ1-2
TGTGCCAGCACCATCGGGGGCTATGGCTACACCTTC
CASTIGGYGYTF
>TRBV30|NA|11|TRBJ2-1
TGTGCCTGGAGCTCAGTAGTGGAGCAGTTCTTC
CAWSSVVEQFF
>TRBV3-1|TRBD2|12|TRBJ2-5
TGTGCCAGCAGCCAAGGGGGACTAGCAGTAAACTTC
CASSQGGLAVNF
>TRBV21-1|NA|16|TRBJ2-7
TGTGCCAGCAGCAGGAGACCGGGACAGGAAACCTACGAGCAGTACTTC
CASSRRPGQETYEQYF
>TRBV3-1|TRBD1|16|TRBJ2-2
TGTGCCAGCAGCCCCGGGGGACAGGGACACACCGGGGAGCTGTTTTTT
CASSPGGQGHTGELFF
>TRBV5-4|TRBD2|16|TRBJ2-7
TGTGCCAGCAGCAGCTTGGGACTAGCGGGAGGCTACGAGCAGTACTTC
CASSSLGLAGGYEQYF
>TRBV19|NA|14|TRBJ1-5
TGTGCCAGTAGTCCGACAGGACCCAATCAGCCCCAGCATTTT
CASSPTGPNQPQHF
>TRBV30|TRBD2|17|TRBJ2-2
TGTGCCTGGAGCCGGGGAGCGGGGGGGTGGAACACCGGGGAGCTGTTTTTT
CAWSRGAGGWNTGELFF
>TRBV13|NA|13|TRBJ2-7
TGTGCCAGCAAGATTGGTGCAACCTACGAGCAGTACTTC
CASKIGATYEQYF
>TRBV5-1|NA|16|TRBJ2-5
TGCGCCAGCAGCTTCGGTGAGGGGGGGCAGCAAGAGACCCAGTACTTC
CASSFGEGGQQETQYF
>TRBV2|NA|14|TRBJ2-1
TGTGCCAGCATGCCGGGGAGCTCCTACAATGAGCAGTTCTTC
CASMPGSSYNEQFF
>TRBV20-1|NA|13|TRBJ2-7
TGCAGTGCGAGGACAGATCTTGTGTACGAGCAGTACTTC
CSARTDLVYEQYF